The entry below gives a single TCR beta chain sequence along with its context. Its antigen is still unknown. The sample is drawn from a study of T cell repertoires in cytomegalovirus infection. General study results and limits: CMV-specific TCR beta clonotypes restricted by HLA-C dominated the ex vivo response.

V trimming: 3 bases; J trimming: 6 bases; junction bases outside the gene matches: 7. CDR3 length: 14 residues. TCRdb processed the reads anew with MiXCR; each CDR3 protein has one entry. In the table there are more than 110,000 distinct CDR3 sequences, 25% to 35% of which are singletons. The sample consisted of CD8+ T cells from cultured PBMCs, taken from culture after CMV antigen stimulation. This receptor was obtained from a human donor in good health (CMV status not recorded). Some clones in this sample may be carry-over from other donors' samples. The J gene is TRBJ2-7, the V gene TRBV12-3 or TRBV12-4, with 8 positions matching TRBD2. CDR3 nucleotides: TGTGCCAGCAGTTTTCCGGGACTAGGGGCCGAGCAGTACTTC. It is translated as CASSFPGLGAEQYF.